This TCR beta chain was obtained from a study of blood T cell repertoires in COVID-19. The repertoire was sequenced with immunoSEQ multiplex PCR; TCRdb's copy has only in-frame clones and lacks some. The sample holds about 440,000 clones; about 87% are singletons and the top ten take approximately 12%. This clone was picked up one time. The TCR was taken from a woman aged 45 to 65 with COVID-19, enrolled during active disease. The sample was peripheral blood.

The chain's CDR3 is CASSMTDYGYTF. The CDR3 nucleotides read TGTGCCAGTAGTATGACAGACTATGGCTACACCTTC. V usage is TRBV19 and J usage is TRBJ1-2; perhaps TRBD1 as D (5 bases). Trimming left V 3 bases short and J 3 bases short, with 5 bases between. The CDR3 contains 12 residues. Germline V gives CDR1 LNHDA, CDR2 SQIVND (reference sequence). The variable domain in full, completed from reference TRBV19 and TRBJ1-2, reads DGGITQSPKYLFRKEGQNVTLSCEQNLNHDAMYWYRQDPGQGLRLIYYSQIVNDFQKGDIAEGYSVSREKKESFPLTVTSAQKNPTAFYLCASSMTDYGYTFGSGTRLTVV.